This T cell receptor beta chain originates from a study of blood T cell repertoires in COVID-19. Across the study: Researchers got acute and convalescent COVID-19 samples from the United States, Italy and Spain.

V lost 1 base, J lost 7 bases, and 9 bases lay in between. Germline loops: CDR1 SGHNT, CDR2 YYREEE (reference sequence). The CDR3 is made up of 13 amino acids. In the authors' methods: Amplification with reference gene primers provided the estimates of nucleated cell counts. Data came from immunoSEQ multiplex PCR; TCRdb stores just in-frame clones and leaves some out. The DNA was the basis for D and trimming; V, J and clone size are from that table. The sample yields 150,000 to 200,000 clones, 89% seen once. This clonotype was sampled from a woman aged 40 to 49 with acute COVID-19. The specimen was PBMCs or T cells enriched from blood (not recorded which). The V and J genes are TRBV5-4 and TRBJ2-1; D is unresolved. CDR3 nucleotides: TGTGCCAGCAGCTTGTCGGTTTCAAATGAGCAGTTCTTC. This translates into CASSLSVSNEQFF. The full variable domain, with the rest looked up from reference TRBV5-4 and TRBJ2-1, is ETGVTQSPTHLIKTRGQQVTLRCSSQSGHNTVSWYQQALGQGPQFIFQYYREEENGRGNFPPRFSGLQFPNYSSELNVNALELDDSALYLCASSLSVSNEQFFGPGTRLTVL.